Following are 29 T cell receptor beta chains from one sample sequenced in a study of T cells in Graves' hyperthyroidism and ophthalmopathy. TCR beta CDR3 sequences were amplified from RNA transcripts. The primer set for the first-round RT-PCR of the TCR CDR3 was HTBI. TCRdb processed the multiplex PCR reads anew with MiXCR; each CDR3 protein has one entry. The table lists hundreds of thousands of distinct CDR3 sequences, just under 20% of them singletons. Material for sequencing was blood. The receptor source for this set is a man between 40 and 49 years old with Graves' ophthalmopathy.

In regard to this clonotype: The junction differs from germline at one of its ends, possibly a read error. V gene TRBV18 combines with J gene TRBJ2-5, with no clear D. CDR3 size: 13 residues. CDR1 is KGHSH and CDR2 is LQKENI in the germline V gene. CDR3 sequence reads: CASSPGHQETKYF. DNA of the CDR3: TGTGCCAGCTCACCAGGGCACCAAGAGACCAAGTACTTC.

The chain combines TRBV28 with TRBJ2-2; D unresolved. The CDR3 sequence is 15 residues long. Trimming pared 10 bases from V and 2 bases from J, leaving 17 bases between. Looked up from germline, CDR1 is MDHEN and CDR2 is SYDVKM. CDR3 amino acids: CATQILKGNTGELFF. The DNA of the CDR3 is TGTGCCACCCAAATCCTCAAGGGAAACACCGGGGAGCTGTTTTTT.

This clonotype was seen many times. The rearrangement uses TRBV28 and TRBJ1-2; 8 nucleotides agree with TRBD1. CDR3 length: 15 amino acids. Looked up from germline, CDR1 is MDHEN and CDR2 is SYDVKM. V was clipped by 7 bases and J by 8 bases; unmatched bases: 15. The chain's CDR3 is CASISFTGGSWGYTF. For the CDR3, the DNA is TGTGCCAGCATTTCCTTCACAGGGGGATCGTGGGGCTACACCTTC.

This clonotype was detected ten times or more. The rearrangement joins TRBV27 to TRBJ2-7, with TRBD2 matching over 8 bases. Germline lookup yields CDR1 MNHEY and CDR2 SMNVEV (reference sequence). The CDR3 is 14 amino acids. V shed 5 bases, J shed 7 bases, and the junction held 10 bases outside the gene matches. The CDR3 DNA sequence: TGTGCCAGCAGTGAACACCTAGCGGGCCGGGAGCAGTACTTC. This encodes CASSEHLAGREQYF.

The genes are TRBV10-3 and TRBJ2-3; 13 bases agree with TRBD2. The V gene end was trimmed by 2 bases and the J gene end by 5 bases; junction bases not matched to a gene: 4. The CDR3 runs 16 residues. CDR1 and CDR2 from the germline V gene are ENHRY and SYGVKD. This chain's CDR3 is CAISETSGGARDTQYF. CDR3 nucleotide sequence: TGTGCCATCAGTGAGACTAGCGGGGGGGCGAGAGATACGCAGTATTTT.

The genes are TRBV28 and TRBJ2-4; D perhaps matches TRBD2 (5 bases). CDR3 size: 15 residues. Germline CDR1 is MDHEN and CDR2 is SYDVKM. The ends were cut back, 6 bases at V and 0 bases at J, with 12 bases in the middle. The CDR3 is CASSLSGLAKNIQYF. In DNA form, the CDR3 reads TGTGCCAGCAGCCTAAGCGGTCTAGCCAAAAACATTCAGTACTTC.

This clonotype was observed a few times. The chain employs TRBV6-2 or TRBV6-3 and TRBJ2-2, with TRBD1 matching over 7 bases. The V gene's germline CDR1 is MNHEY and CDR2 SVGEGT. The CDR3 has 15 residues. V lost 6 bases to trimming and J lost 4 bases; unmatched junction nucleotides: 8. The CDR3, as DNA: TGTGCCAGCAGCCTATGGGACAGTCTCACCGGGGAGCTGTTTTTT. This translates into CASSLWDSLTGELFF.

This chain joins TRBV28 and TRBJ2-1; 8 bases fit TRBD2. CDR3 length equals 11 residues. V shed 6 bases, J shed 14 bases, and the junction held 6 bases outside the gene matches. Per germline, CDR1 MDHEN and CDR2 SYDVKM. The CDR3, as DNA: TGTGCCAGCAGCACCGGGACTAGTAAGTTCTTC. This encodes CASSTGTSKFF. The full variable domain, with the rest looked up from reference TRBV28 and TRBJ2-1, is DVKVTQSSRYLVKRTGEKVFLECVQDMDHENMFWYRQDPGLGLRLIYFSYDVKMKEKGDIPEGYSVSREKKERFSLILESASTNQTSMYLCASSTGTSKFFGPGTRLTVL.

This sequence joins TRBV6-4 and TRBJ2-7, with D unclear. Between the trimmed V and J ends, which lost 11 bases and 1 base, there was a span of 15 bases. Germline loops: CDR1 MRHNA, CDR2 SNTAGT. The CDR3 extends over 13 amino acids. CDR3 amino acids: CAGRTVLSYEQYF. Here the CDR3 DNA reads TGTGCCGGACGGACGGTCCTTTCCTACGAGCAGTACTTC.

This clonotype showed up many times. The chain is built from TRBV20-1 and TRBJ2-3; 7 nucleotides match TRBD1. Germline assignment: CDR1 DFQATT and CDR2 SNEGSKA (reference sequence). There are 15 residues in the CDR3. Trimming cost V 5 bases and J 0 bases; bases outside gene matches: 8. CDR3 DNA sequence: TGCAGTGCTCAACCTTACAGGGGAAGCACAGATACGCAGTATTTT. This translates into CSAQPYRGSTDTQYF.

This clonotype has a count of ten or more. The V gene is TRBV5-1, the J gene TRBJ2-7, with D possibly TRBD1 on 5 matching bases. This CDR3 contains 13 residues. Germline V gene lookup returns CDR1 SGHRS and CDR2 YFSETQ. V lost 1 base to trimming and J lost 6 bases, with 11 bases between them. The CDR3 DNA reads as TGCGCCAGCAGCTTGCAGGGTGTTAGCGAGCAGTACTTC. Protein: CASSLQGVSEQYF.

The rearrangement uses TRBV5-6 and TRBJ2-5, with 7 bases fitting TRBD1. The CDR3 is made up of 12 amino acids. Per the germline V gene, CDR1 is SGHDT and CDR2 is YYEEEE. V was pared by 0 bases and J by 14 bases, with 7 bases of the junction left unmatched. Written as DNA, the CDR3 is TGTGCCAGCAGCTTGGTGAGAGGGGGCGATTACTTC. Translating gives CASSLVRGGDYF.

There are many counts of this clonotype. The rearrangement links TRBV28 to TRBJ1-1, with D perhaps matching TRBD1 (5 bases). Looked up from germline, CDR1 is MDHEN and CDR2 is SYDVKM. The CDR3 consists of 15 residues. V gave up 3 bases and J gave up 2 bases, with 13 bases separating them. CDR3 nucleotides: TGTGCCAGCAGTTTTCCCGGGACGGCTAACACTGAAGCTTTCTTT. Translation: CASSFPGTANTEAFF.

The chain employs TRBV18 and TRBJ2-1; D may match TRBD1 or TRBD2 (5 bases each). Germline V gene lookup returns CDR1 KGHSH and CDR2 LQKENI. V was pared by 3 bases and J by 8 bases, with 20 bases between. The CDR3 contains 16 residues. CDR3 sequence (DNA): TGTGCCAGCTCACCTTCCGGGACCATTCATGGGGATGAGCAGTTCTTC. Translating it yields CASSPSGTIHGDEQFF.

The chain employs TRBV20-1 and TRBJ2-7; tentatively, D is TRBD2 (6 bases). The V and J ends lost 6 bases and 3 bases respectively, with 9 bases between them. The CDR3 length is 11 residues. Germline loops: CDR1 DFQATT, CDR2 SNEGSKA (reference sequence). The CDR3 loop reads CSAGRSYEQYF. The CDR3 DNA reads as TGCAGTGCAGGGAGGAGCTACGAGCAGTACTTC.

The V gene is TRBV7-9, the J gene TRBJ1-2; D unresolved. The V gene lost 4 bases and the J gene lost 7 bases, with 13 bases spanning the gap. The length of the CDR3 is 13 residues. Germline CDR1 reads SEHNR; CDR2 reads FQNEAQ (reference sequence). The CDR3 nucleotides are TGTGCCAGCAGCTCTTTCAATGTTGGTGGCTACACCTTC. Translating it yields CASSSFNVGGYTF.

This clonotype was seen repeatedly, ten times or more. The V and J genes are TRBV2 and TRBJ2-3; 9 nucleotides align to TRBD2. The germline CDR1 and CDR2 sequences are SNHLY and FYNNEI. CDR3 length equals 15 residues. V lost 6 bases to trimming and J lost 6 bases; unmatched junction nucleotides: 10. The CDR3 region is CASRASGGPKDTQYF. For the CDR3, the DNA is TGTGCCAGCAGGGCGAGCGGGGGGCCCAAGGATACGCAGTATTTT.

This clonotype turned up a few times. CDR3 in amino acids: CASSFFISGSSEQYF. In DNA form, the CDR3 reads TGTGCCAGCAGCTTTTTCATTAGCGGGAGCTCCGAGCAGTACTTC. The chain joins TRBV7-2 to TRBJ2-7, with 9 positions matching TRBD2. V lost 3 bases to trimming and J lost 6 bases; unmatched junction nucleotides: 9. The CDR3 is made up of 15 amino acids. Germline CDR1 and CDR2: SGHTA and FQGNSA.

This clonotype was counted many times. The V call is TRBV3-1, the J call TRBJ1-5, with TRBD1 as a possible D gene (6 bases). Germline V gene sequence: CDR1 LGHDT, CDR2 YNNKEL (reference sequence). The CDR3 is 14 residues long. V was cut by 7 bases and J by 1 base, with 11 bases left in between. CDR3 sequence reads: CASKQGGSNQPQHF. The CDR3 coding sequence is TGTGCCAGCAAACAGGGAGGCAGCAATCAGCCCCAGCATTTT.

As regards this clonotype: The junction shows a germline mismatch at one end, possibly a read error. The chain combines TRBV12-3 or TRBV12-4 with TRBJ2-2; either TRBD1 or TRBD2 may fit D (5 bases each). There are 15 residues in the CDR3. The CDR3 DNA sequence: TGTGCCAGCAGTTTACTATCCAAGGGGACCGGGGAACTGTTTTTT. Protein: CASSLLSKGTGELFF.

This clonotype was seen repeatedly, ten times or more. The chain is built from TRBV5-1 and TRBJ2-7, with TRBD2 matching over 7 bases. Trimming cost V 0 bases and J 4 bases; bases outside gene matches: 7. This CDR3 is built from 15 residues. The germline gives CDR1 SGHRS, CDR2 YFSETQ. In DNA, the CDR3 is TGCGCCAGCAGCTTGGAAGAGGGAGGGCCTTACGAGCAGTACTTC. Its translation: CASSLEEGGPYEQYF. Supplemented by reference TRBV5-1 and TRBJ2-7, the full variable domain reads KAGVTQTPRYLIKTRGQQVTLSCSPISGHRSVSWYQQTPGQGLQFLFEYFSETQRNKGNFPGRFSGRQFSNSRSEMNVSTLELGDSALYLCASSLEEGGPYEQYFGPGTRLTVT.

The J gene is TRBJ1-4, the V gene TRBV28, with D possibly TRBD1 on 6 matching bases. CDR3 size: 12 residues. From germline, CDR1 is MDHEN and CDR2 SYDVKM. V shed 8 bases and J shed 7 bases, with 11 bases lying between them. In DNA form, the CDR3 reads TGTGCCAGCTGTAGCAGGGGTGAAAAACTGTTTTTT. Translated, it gives CASCSRGEKLFF. Looking up the rest from reference TRBV28 and TRBJ1-4 gives the full variable domain: DVKVTQSSRYLVKRTGEKVFLECVQDMDHENMFWYRQDPGLGLRLIYFSYDVKMKEKGDIPEGYSVSREKKERFSLILESASTNQTSMYLCASCSRGEKLFFGSGTQLSVL.

This clonotype was counted many times. The chain recombines TRBV7-3 with TRBJ2-3, with TRBD2 as a possible D gene (5 bases). The germline gives CDR1 SGHTA, CDR2 FQGTGA. The CDR3 has 12 residues. V lost 4 bases and J lost 6, with 8 bases in between. CDR3 amino acids: CASSSRGDTQYF. CDR3 bases: TGTGCCAGCAGCTCGAGAGGGGATACGCAGTATTTT.

The chain is built from TRBV30 and TRBJ2-7, with D possibly TRBD2 on 7 matching bases. The V and J ends lost 4 bases and 2 bases respectively, with 18 bases between them. Germline V gives CDR1 GTSNPN, CDR2 SVGIG (reference sequence). This CDR3 region has 15 residues. The CDR3 loop is CAWTPGGPIPYEQYF. CDR3 in DNA: TGTGCCTGGACCCCCGGGGGGCCCATCCCCTACGAGCAGTACTTC.

At least ten counts were recorded for this clonotype. The chain joins TRBV30 to TRBJ1-5; D is uncertain. There are 17 residues in the CDR3. Germline V gene data show CDR1 as GTSNPN and CDR2 as SVGIG (reference sequence). Trimming left V 3 bases short and J 5 bases short, with 23 bases between. CDR3 sequence reads: CAWSQPRFVRLHQPQHF. The CDR3, as DNA: TGTGCCTGGAGCCAACCACGGTTTGTCAGACTACATCAGCCCCAGCATTTT.

This clonotype was counted many times. The chain links TRBV7-3 to TRBJ1-5; perhaps TRBD1 as D (5 bases). The CDR3 is made up of 16 amino acids. V lost 1 base and J lost 0, with 10 bases in between. In germline, CDR1 is SGHTA, CDR2 FQGTGA. The CDR3 reads CASSLSWGYSNQPQHF. The CDR3 DNA follows: TGTGCCAGCAGCTTAAGCTGGGGCTATAGCAATCAGCCCCAGCATTTT.

This clonotype was observed a few times. The chain combines TRBV2 with TRBJ1-6; D is perhaps TRBD1 (6 bases). The CDR3 extends over 15 amino acids. Germline V gives CDR1 SNHLY, CDR2 FYNNEI. Trimming left V 2 bases short and J 3 bases short, with 8 bases between. CDR3 bases: TGTGCCAGCAGTGAACAGGGGATCTATAATTCACCCCTCCACTTT. Translating it yields CASSEQGIYNSPLHF. The full variable domain, completed using reference TRBV2 and TRBJ1-6, is EPEVTQTPSHQVTQMGQEVILRCVPISNHLYFYWYRQILGQKVEFLVSFYNNEISEKSEIFDDQFSVERPDGSNFTLKIRSTKLEDSAMYFCASSEQGIYNSPLHFGNGTRLTVT.

The chain couples TRBV19 to TRBJ2-3, with 9 nucleotides matching TRBD2. The germline gives CDR1 LNHDA, CDR2 SQIVND (reference sequence). The V segment lost 5 bases and the J segment 6 bases; nucleotides outside the gene matches: 6. This CDR3 is 14 amino acids long. CDR3 region: CASSWSGRKDTQYF. Written as DNA, the CDR3 is TGTGCCAGTAGTTGGAGCGGGAGGAAGGATACGCAGTATTTT. Full variable domain (remainder filled in from reference TRBV19 and TRBJ2-3): DGGITQSPKYLFRKEGQNVTLSCEQNLNHDAMYWYRQDPGQGLRLIYYSQIVNDFQKGDIAEGYSVSREKKESFPLTVTSAQKNPTAFYLCASSWSGRKDTQYFGPGTRLTVL.

The V and J genes are TRBV12-3 or TRBV12-4 and TRBJ1-5; unclear D gene. The CDR3 is made up of 13 amino acids. Trimming shortened V by 2 bases and J by 5 bases, and 7 bases separated the two germline ends. The CDR3 bases are TGTGCCAGCAGTTTATTACCCGATCAGCCCCAGCATTTT. It codes for CASSLLPDQPQHF.